These 16 T cell receptor beta chains were sequenced from one sample in a study of early T cells in non-severe SARS-CoV-2 infection. Each CDR3 protein is one row after TCRdb ran MiXCR on the 5' RACE reads. The table includes 20,000 to 25,000 distinct CDR3 sequences, around 5% detected once. Material: whole blood. All receptors derive from an adult who was a healthcare worker with PCR-confirmed SARS-CoV-2 infection or an uninfected control (not recorded which).

Relative to its sample, this clonotype is medium-sized. The chain employs TRBV11-2 and TRBJ2-7; D is ambiguous. Trimming removed 1 base at V and 2 bases at J, with 9 bases between. This CDR3 has 14 amino acids. Germline CDR1 and CDR2: SGHAT and FQNNGV. The CDR3 reads CASSLGSSTYEQYF. CDR3 DNA sequence: TGTGCCAGCAGCTTAGGGAGTTCTACCTACGAGCAGTACTTC.

This clonotype was observed at least ten times. The chain uses TRBV2 and TRBJ2-1; TRBD1 might be the D (5 bases). Trimming stripped 3 bases from V and 12 bases from J, with 15 bases between. The CDR3 has 13 residues. The germline CDR1 and CDR2 sequences are SNHLY and FYNNEI. CDR3 residues: CASSEGRGLGQFF. CDR3 nucleotide sequence: TGTGCCAGCAGTGAGGGGCGAGGCCTGGGGCAGTTCTTC.

The chain joins TRBV28 to TRBJ2-7, with 7 bases fitting TRBD1. This CDR3 has 15 amino acids. V was clipped by 7 bases and J by 1 base; unmatched bases: 10. The germline CDR1 and CDR2 sequences are MDHEN and SYDVKM. The CDR3 nucleotides are TGTGCCAGCATCTCGGGTGTGGGACAGTCCTACGAGCAGTACTTC. This codes for CASISGVGQSYEQYF. Filled out from reference TRBV28 and TRBJ2-7, the complete variable domain reads DVKVTQSSRYLVKRTGEKVFLECVQDMDHENMFWYRQDPGLGLRLIYFSYDVKMKEKGDIPEGYSVSREKKERFSLILESASTNQTSMYLCASISGVGQSYEQYFGPGTRLTVT.

This clonotype was picked up many times. The CDR3 nucleotides are TGTGCCAGCAGTCCACGAGGGGTTGTGAGCACTGAAGCTTTCTTT. Its translation: CASSPRGVVSTEAFF. The chain is built from TRBV6-5 and TRBJ1-1, with D possibly TRBD1 on 5 matching bases. In germline, CDR1 is MNHEY, CDR2 SVGAGI. Trimming took 5 bases from V and 4 from J, leaving 17 bases between them. The CDR3 sequence is 15 residues long.

J is TRBJ2-3 and V is TRBV4-3; D tentatively reads TRBD1 or TRBD2 (6 bases each). CDR1 and CDR2 from the germline V gene are LGHNA and YSLEER. The V gene lost 4 bases and the J gene lost 0 bases, with 14 bases spanning the gap. The CDR3 length is 16 residues. CDR3 sequence reads: CASSPVWGASTDTQYF. Written as DNA, the CDR3 is TGCGCCAGCAGCCCAGTTTGGGGGGCTAGCACAGATACGCAGTATTTT.

This clonotype occurred many times. The gene calls are TRBV4-3 and TRBJ1-1; D might be TRBD1 (6 bases). This CDR3 is built from 16 residues. V shed 0 bases and J shed 5 bases, with 16 bases lying between them. The V gene's germline CDR1 is LGHNA and CDR2 YSLEER. CDR3 coding DNA: TGCGCCAGCAGCCAAGACATAGGACAGACGGGGACTGAAGCTTTCTTT. Its translation: CASSQDIGQTGTEAFF.

This clonotype was recorded at least ten times. V is TRBV25-1 and J is TRBJ2-5; 8 bases agree with TRBD1. V was clipped by 4 bases and J by 4 bases; unmatched bases: 8. Germline V lookup: CDR1 MGHDK, CDR2 SYGVNS. The CDR3 sequence is 15 residues long. CDR3 sequence (DNA): TGTGCCAGCAGTGCTATCAGGGGGCTCCCAGAGACCCAGTACTTC. Translated: CASSAIRGLPETQYF.

This clonotype was counted ten times or more. This sequence joins TRBV24-1 and TRBJ2-3; 7 bases match TRBD1. This CDR3 has 16 amino acids. Unmatched junction bases numbered 6, after V lost 4 bases and J lost 0 bases. The germline V gene has CDR1 KGHDR and CDR2 SFDVKD. The CDR3 loop is CATSDPGTDSTDTQYF. The CDR3 DNA follows: TGTGCCACCAGTGACCCCGGGACAGACAGCACAGATACGCAGTATTTT.

Turning to this clonotype: The junction does not match germline at one end; this may be a read error. This chain links TRBV7-2 with TRBJ2-1; D is ambiguous. CDR3 length: 13 residues. Germline CDR1 and CDR2: SGHTA and FQGNSA. CDR3 sequence reads: CASSSPLINGQFF. The CDR3 DNA reads as TGTGCCAGCAGCTCTCCGTTGATAAATGGGCAGTTCTTC.

This clonotype was counted ten times or more. This chain connects TRBV9 to TRBJ2-7; TRBD2 is a possible D gene (5 bases). The CDR3 consists of 15 residues. Per germline, CDR1 SGDLS and CDR2 YYNGEE. The V end lost 0 bases, the J end lost 3 bases, and 13 bases lay between the germline ends. The CDR3 DNA reads as TGTGCCAGCAGCGTAGGGGTAAGAGGGAACTACGAGCAGTACTTC. Its translation is CASSVGVRGNYEQYF.

Ten or more counts support this clonotype. The chain recombines TRBV7-9 with TRBJ1-1, with D hard to call. Trimming cost V 4 bases and J 6 bases, with 15 bases left between them. The germline V gene encodes CDR1 SEHNR and CDR2 FQNEAQ (reference sequence). This CDR3 has 14 residues. As DNA, the CDR3 is TGTGCCAGCAGCTCGAGGAGTATCCGGGCTGAAGCTTTCTTT. It specifies CASSSRSIRAEAFF.

This sequence joins TRBV7-8 and TRBJ2-1; D might be TRBD1 or TRBD2, each matching 5 bases. Trimming took off 1 base at V and 0 bases at J, with 7 bases between the two ends. Germline V gene lookup returns CDR1 SGHVS and CDR2 FQNEAQ. The length of the CDR3 is 15 residues. The CDR3 DNA is TGTGCCAGCAGCTTAGGGGACCACTCCTACAATGAGCAGTTCTTC. It codes for CASSLGDHSYNEQFF.

At least ten counts were recorded for this clonotype. The chain combines TRBV13 with TRBJ1-1; D not resolved. V was pared by 3 bases and J by 6 bases, with 11 bases between. The V gene's germline CDR1 is PRHDT and CDR2 FYEKMQ (reference sequence). This CDR3 is built from 13 residues. The CDR3 sequence is CASSFGLLPEAFF. For the CDR3, the DNA is TGTGCCAGCAGCTTTGGCCTCCTACCTGAAGCTTTCTTT.

This clonotype was recorded many times. The chain carries TRBV12-3 or TRBV12-4 and TRBJ2-5, with unresolved D. The CDR3 covers 13 residues. Trimming stripped 3 bases from V and 5 bases from J, with 10 bases between. The CDR3 coding sequence is TGTGCCAGCAGTTTCGGCAGGTGGGAGACCCAGTACTTC. Protein sequence: CASSFGRWETQYF.

Many counts were recorded for this clonotype. The V call is TRBV11-2, the J call TRBJ2-1; D is ambiguous. V was pared by 3 bases and J by 5 bases, with 14 bases between. The CDR3 has 15 amino acids. CDR1 is SGHAT, CDR2 FQNNGV, per germline. The CDR3 region has the DNA TGTGCCAGCAGCTTCCCCTTGATCCTTAACAATGAGCAGTTCTTC. Its protein product is CASSFPLILNNEQFF.

In this sample, this clonotype turned up many times. The chain uses TRBV7-2 and TRBJ1-5, with a weak D call TRBD1 (6 bases). The CDR3 has 15 residues. The germline gives CDR1 SGHTA, CDR2 FQGNSA. V shed 4 bases and J shed 0 bases, with 10 bases lying between them. In DNA form, the CDR3 reads TGTGCCAGCAGCTCGTCAGGGGCTAGCAATCAGCCCCAGCATTTT. The encoded protein is CASSSSGASNQPQHF.